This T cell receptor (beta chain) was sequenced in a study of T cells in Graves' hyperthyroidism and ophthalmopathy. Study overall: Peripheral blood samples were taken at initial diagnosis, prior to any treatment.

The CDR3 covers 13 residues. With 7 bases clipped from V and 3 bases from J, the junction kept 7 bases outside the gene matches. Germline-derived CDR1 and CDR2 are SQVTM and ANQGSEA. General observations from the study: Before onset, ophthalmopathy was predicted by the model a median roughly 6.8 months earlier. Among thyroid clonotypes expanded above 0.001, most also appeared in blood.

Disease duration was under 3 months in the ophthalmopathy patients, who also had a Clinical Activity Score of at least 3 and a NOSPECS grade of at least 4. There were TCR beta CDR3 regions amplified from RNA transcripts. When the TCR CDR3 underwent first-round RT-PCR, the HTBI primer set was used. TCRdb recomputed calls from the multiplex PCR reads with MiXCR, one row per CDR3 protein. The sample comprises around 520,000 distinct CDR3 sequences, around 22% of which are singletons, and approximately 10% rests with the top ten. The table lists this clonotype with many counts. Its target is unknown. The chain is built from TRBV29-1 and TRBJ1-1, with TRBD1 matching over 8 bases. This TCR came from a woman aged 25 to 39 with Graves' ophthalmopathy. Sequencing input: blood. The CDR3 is CSGHRQGHTEAFF. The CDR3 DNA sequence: TGCAGCGGACACCGACAGGGGCACACTGAAGCTTTCTTT.